This passage covers 23 T cell receptor beta chains from one sample sequenced in a study of OX40 agonist ivuxolimab in advanced cancers. Sequenced by immunoSEQ multiplex PCR; TCRdb stores in-frame clones only, minus some. Among around 80,000 clones listed, over 75% were seen once. The sequenced sample was CD4+ or CD8+ T cells sorted from blood, obtained in a trial of the OX40 agonist ivuxolimab. Receptors originate from an adult with an advanced solid tumor such as melanoma, head and neck, liver or kidney cancer.

The V and J genes are TRBV27 and TRBJ2-1, with D uncertain. The CDR3 sequence is 13 residues long. Trimming shortened V by 2 bases and J by 4 bases, and 6 bases separated the two germline ends. Germline-derived CDR1 and CDR2 are MNHEY and SMNVEV (reference sequence). The CDR3 region is CASSLMGYNEQFF. Written as DNA, the CDR3 is TGTGCCAGCAGTTTAATGGGTTACAATGAGCAGTTCTTC.

This sequence joins TRBV7-2 and TRBJ1-1; 7 bases agree with TRBD1. The V segment lost 5 bases and the J segment 4 bases; nucleotides outside the gene matches: 4. The CDR3 consists of 13 residues. CDR1 and CDR2 from the germline V gene are SGHTA and FQGNSA. CDR3 loop: CASSQGQRTEAFF. CDR3 sequence (DNA): TGTGCCAGCAGCCAGGGACAGCGCACTGAAGCTTTCTTT.

The chain links TRBV5-5 to TRBJ2-1; 7 nucleotides align to TRBD1. The J segment lost 1 base and the V segment lost 0 bases, leaving 1 base of the junction unmatched. Germline CDR1 is SGHKS and CDR2 is YYEKEE (reference sequence). This CDR3 region has 15 residues. Written as DNA, the CDR3 is TGTGCCAGCAGCTTGGAGGGGGCATCCTACAATGAGCAGTTCTTC. It is translated as CASSLEGASYNEQFF.

This clone has just one count. V is TRBV19 and J is TRBJ1-4; no definite D call. The CDR3 covers 16 residues. Trimming left V 8 bases short and J 3 bases short, with 19 bases between. In germline, CDR1 is LNHDA, CDR2 SQIVND (reference sequence). CDR3 amino acids: CASRDRARSPNEKLFF. The CDR3, as DNA: TGTGCCAGTCGTGATAGGGCCCGATCCCCTAATGAAAAACTGTTTTTT. The variable domain in full, with the rest retrieved from reference TRBV19 and TRBJ1-4, is DGGITQSPKYLFRKEGQNVTLSCEQNLNHDAMYWYRQDPGQGLRLIYYSQIVNDFQKGDIAEGYSVSREKKESFPLTVTSAQKNPTAFYLCASRDRARSPNEKLFFGSGTQLSVL.

This chain uses TRBV30 with TRBJ2-2; 9 nucleotides align to TRBD2. V dropped 8 bases and J dropped 5; count of bases not matched to a gene: 12. Germline V lookup: CDR1 GTSNPN, CDR2 SVGIG (reference sequence). This CDR3 region has 15 residues. This CDR3 reads CARVQLAGPTGELFF. DNA of the CDR3: TGTGCCCGGGTGCAACTAGCGGGCCCGACCGGGGAGCTGTTTTTT.

The rearrangement uses TRBV9 and TRBJ1-2; 8 bases are shared with TRBD1. Looked up from germline, CDR1 is SGDLS and CDR2 is YYNGEE. The V gene end was trimmed by 0 bases and the J gene end by 7 bases; junction bases not matched to a gene: 8. The CDR3 runs to 15 residues. The CDR3 reads CASSVAQGADRGYTF. Here the CDR3 DNA reads TGTGCCAGCAGCGTAGCTCAGGGGGCGGATCGTGGCTACACCTTC.

This chain connects TRBV6-5 to TRBJ2-1, with 10 bases fitting TRBD2. The CDR3 runs to 14 residues. In germline, CDR1 is MNHEY, CDR2 SVGAGI. Losses at the gene ends were 6 bases for V and 8 bases for J; bases not matched to a gene: 7. For the CDR3, the DNA is TGTGCCAGCAGCTTAGCGGGAGGTGACTATGAGCAGTTCTTC. Its protein is CASSLAGGDYEQFF.

The gene calls are TRBV7-8 and TRBJ2-6; D possibly corresponds to TRBD1 (5 bases). The CDR3 has 16 amino acids. The germline V gene has CDR1 SGHVS and CDR2 FQNEAQ. Trimming removed 1 base from V and 1 base from J, with 8 bases in between. This CDR3 reads CASSLVGHSGANVLTF. In DNA form, the CDR3 reads TGTGCCAGCAGCTTAGTTGGACATTCTGGGGCCAACGTCCTGACTTTC. Full variable domain (outside the CDR3, taken from reference TRBV7-8 and TRBJ2-6): GAGVSQSPRYKVAKRGQDVALRCDPISGHVSLFWYQQALGQGPEFLTYFQNEAQLDKSGLPSDRFFAERPEGSVSTLKIQRTQQEDSAVYLCASSLVGHSGANVLTFGAGSRLTVL.

J is TRBJ2-3 and V is TRBV5-1, with TRBD2 matching over 8 bases. The junction had 7 bases not matched to a gene; V was cut back by 4 bases and J by 0 bases. This CDR3 has 16 residues. Germline CDR1 SGHRS, CDR2 YFSETQ. The CDR3 sequence: CASSITAGVSTDTQYF. The CDR3 bases are TGCGCCAGCAGCATCACAGCGGGAGTAAGCACAGATACGCAGTATTTT.

The chain links TRBV7-2 to TRBJ2-5; D unclear. Trimming stripped 1 base from V and 4 bases from J, with 4 bases between. Germline V gene sequence: CDR1 SGHTA, CDR2 FQGNSA. The CDR3 runs 12 residues. The CDR3 nucleotides read TGTGCCAGCAGCTTAGACACAGAGACCCAGTACTTC. Amino acids: CASSLDTETQYF.

This chain connects TRBV5-1 to TRBJ1-1; D might be TRBD1 (5 bases). This CDR3 comprises 13 residues. Germline V gene sequence: CDR1 SGHRS, CDR2 YFSETQ. Trimming stripped 6 bases from V and 3 bases from J, with 12 bases between. CDR3 amino acids: CASTGQGDTEAFF. The CDR3 DNA reads as TGCGCCAGCACCGGCCAGGGAGACACTGAAGCTTTCTTT.

This clone was seen more than once but under ten times. The V call is TRBV5-5, the J call TRBJ1-2; D is uncertain. Germline assignment: CDR1 SGHKS and CDR2 YYEKEE (reference sequence). The CDR3 has 14 amino acids. V was trimmed by 0 bases and J by 5 bases, leaving 11 bases between them. CDR3 loop: CASSLELAAYGYTF. For the CDR3, the DNA is TGTGCCAGCAGCTTGGAGTTGGCAGCTTATGGCTACACCTTC.

The chain links TRBV19 to TRBJ2-7; D gene unclear. The length of the CDR3 is 10 residues. Germline CDR1 is LNHDA and CDR2 is SQIVND (reference sequence). The CDR3, as DNA: TGTACGAGGCCAACCTACGAGCAGTACTTC. Amino acid sequence: CTRPTYEQYF.

The genes are TRBV5-6 and TRBJ1-1, with D possibly matching TRBD1 (6 bases). V was cut by 4 bases and J by 2 bases, with 18 bases left in between. Germline values: CDR1 SGHDT, CDR2 YYEEEE. This CDR3 has 16 amino acids. The CDR3 loop is CASSPRGGRLNTEAFF. The CDR3 DNA sequence: TGTGCCAGCAGCCCTAGGGGGGGGAGGCTAAACACTGAAGCTTTCTTT.

The rearrangement uses TRBV6-6 and TRBJ2-7, with 13 positions matching TRBD2. This CDR3 spans 14 amino acids. V was clipped by 5 bases and J by 4 bases; unmatched bases: 2. The germline gives CDR1 MNHNY, CDR2 SVGAGI (reference sequence). The CDR3 is CASSGTSGKYEQYF. In nucleotides, the CDR3 is TGTGCCAGCAGTGGGACTAGCGGGAAATACGAGCAGTACTTC.

V and J are TRBV11-2 and TRBJ1-1; maybe TRBD1 (5 bases). Per germline, CDR1 SGHAT and CDR2 FQNNGV. Between the trimmed V and J ends, which lost 3 bases and 8 bases, there was a span of 7 bases. CDR3 size: 11 residues. CDR3 DNA sequence: TGTGCCAGCAGCTTTAGGGGAGAAGCTTTCTTT. Its translation: CASSFRGEAFF.

The chain links TRBV9 to TRBJ1-3, with no clear D. The germline V gene has CDR1 SGDLS and CDR2 YYNGEE. Trimming cost V 7 bases and J 0 bases, with 5 bases left between them. The CDR3 extends over 12 amino acids. CDR3 loop: CASSASGNTIYF. In DNA, the CDR3 is TGTGCCAGCTCTGCCTCTGGAAACACCATATATTTT. The variable domain in full, completed from reference TRBV9 and TRBJ1-3, reads DSGVTQTPKHLITATGQRVTLRCSPRSGDLSVYWYQQSLDQGLQFLIQYYNGEERAKGNILERFSAQQFPDLHSELNLSSLELGDSALYFCASSASGNTIYFGEGSWLTVV.

The chain employs TRBV6-6 and TRBJ2-3; no clear D. This CDR3 contains 12 residues. In germline, CDR1 is MNHNY, CDR2 SVGAGI (reference sequence). V gave up 6 bases and J gave up 6 bases, with 10 bases separating them. This chain's CDR3 is CASSLRKDTQYF. Here the CDR3 DNA reads TGTGCCAGCAGCCTAAGAAAGGATACGCAGTATTTT.

This chain joins TRBV5-8 and TRBJ1-2; tentative D call: TRBD1 (5 bases). The germline V gene encodes CDR1 SGHTS and CDR2 YDEGEE. Trimming took off 2 bases at V and 6 bases at J, with 23 bases between the two ends. The CDR3 totals 17 residues. CDR3 sequence (DNA): TGTGCCAGCAGCTTTTCGAGGGACTTCAACCAACCCAATGGCTACACCTTC. It specifies CASSFSRDFNQPNGYTF.

V is TRBV20-1 and J is TRBJ2-1, with D hard to call. Trimming shortened V by 2 bases and J by 7 bases, and 6 bases separated the two germline ends. Germline V gives CDR1 DFQATT, CDR2 SNEGSKA (reference sequence). CDR3 length: 11 residues. The CDR3 bases are TGCAGTGCTAGACGCGAGAATGAGCAGTTCTTC. This codes for CSARRENEQFF.

The chain combines TRBV9 with TRBJ1-1, with 8 bases matching TRBD1. Germline CDR1 and CDR2: SGDLS and YYNGEE. Trimming at V came to 6 bases and at J to 6 bases, leaving 10 bases not matched to a gene. This CDR3 is built from 14 residues. CDR3: CASTRGTGRSEAFF. The CDR3 nucleotides are TGTGCCAGCACCCGAGGGACAGGACGTTCTGAAGCTTTCTTT.

The rearrangement uses TRBV5-4 and TRBJ2-3, with 8 bases matching TRBD1. V was clipped by 5 bases and J by 3 bases; unmatched bases: 8. The germline CDR1 and CDR2 sequences are SGHNT and YYREEE (reference sequence). The CDR3 loop spans 15 amino acids. In nucleotides, the CDR3 is TGTGCCAGCAGTTCTCAGGGGGCAGGGACAGATACGCAGTATTTT. Amino acid sequence: CASSSQGAGTDTQYF. The entire variable domain, with the rest obtained from reference TRBV5-4 and TRBJ2-3, is as follows: ETGVTQSPTHLIKTRGQQVTLRCSSQSGHNTVSWYQQALGQGPQFIFQYYREEENGRGNFPPRFSGLQFPNYSSELNVNALELDDSALYLCASSSQGAGTDTQYFGPGTRLTVL.

This chain links TRBV2 with TRBJ2-3; tentatively, D is TRBD2 (5 bases). V lost 10 bases and J lost 0, with 17 bases in between. The CDR3 is 15 residues long. In germline, CDR1 is SNHLY, CDR2 FYNNEI. In DNA, the CDR3 is TGTGCCATCAACGGACCCGGGGTTAGCACAGATACGCAGTATTTT. This encodes CAINGPGVSTDTQYF.